These 16 T cell receptor beta chains came from one sample sequenced in a study of patients and donors after allogeneic stem cell transplantation. A single record per CDR3 protein comes from TCRdb applying MiXCR to the RT-PCR reads. The sample has roughly 230,000 distinct CDR3 sequences; around an eighth are singletons. Input material: blood, either unsorted or a sorted T cell fraction (not recorded which). These receptors came from a human donor who was either an allogeneic HSCT recipient or a stem cell or donor lymphocyte infusion donor (not recorded which). It is not recorded whose cells these are; they may come from a transplant donor.

This chain joins TRBV3-1 and TRBJ2-3; 8 positions agree with TRBD2. The CDR3 contains 16 residues. J gave up 2 bases and V 3 bases, and 7 bases lay outside the gene matches. Per the germline V gene, CDR1 is LGHDT and CDR2 is YNNKEL (reference sequence). CDR3 coding DNA: TGTGCCAGCAGCCAGGAAGGGACTAGGCTCACAGATACGCAGTATTTT. This sequence encodes CASSQEGTRLTDTQYF.

This clonotype was counted a few times. V usage is TRBV7-2 and J usage is TRBJ2-5, with no clear D. Germline V lookup: CDR1 SGHTA, CDR2 FQGNSA. The CDR3 length is 12 residues. The germline V and J ends were trimmed by 4 bases and 5 bases, with 8 bases remaining between them. The CDR3 region is CASSWTGETQYF. CDR3 coding DNA: TGTGCCAGCAGCTGGACGGGCGAGACCCAGTACTTC.

This clonotype was seen a handful of times. The CDR3 region has the DNA TGCGCCAGCAGCCAAGAAGGGCAGGTTCTTCAGCCCCAGCATTTT. Protein product: CASSQEGQVLQPQHF. V and J are TRBV4-1 and TRBJ1-5; no clear D gene. CDR3 length equals 15 residues. From germline, CDR1 is MGHRA and CDR2 YSYEKL. Trimming took 0 bases from V and 6 from J, leaving 12 bases between them.

The rearrangement links TRBV4-3 to TRBJ1-4; 12 bases agree with TRBD1. This CDR3 contains 16 residues. The germline CDR1 and CDR2 sequences are LGHNA and YSLEER. J was trimmed by 3 bases and V by 3 bases; bases with no gene match: 2. The chain's CDR3 is CASSQGQGAANEKLFF. In DNA form, the CDR3 reads TGCGCCAGCAGCCAGGGACAGGGGGCTGCTAATGAAAAACTGTTTTTT.

This clonotype was detected many times. The chain recombines TRBV29-1 with TRBJ2-7, with D perhaps TRBD2 (6 bases). From germline, CDR1 is SQVTM and CDR2 ANQGSEA. This CDR3 comprises 12 residues. Deletions cut 8 bases from V and 3 bases from J, with 14 bases between. The chain's CDR3 is CSFRLGNYEQYF. The CDR3 DNA reads as TGCAGCTTCCGACTAGGTAACTACGAGCAGTACTTC.

This clonotype was counted many times. The gene calls are TRBV20-1 and TRBJ2-3, with 7 bases matching TRBD2. Unmatched junction bases numbered 5, after V lost 5 bases and J lost 0 bases. Germline CDR1 is DFQATT and CDR2 is SNEGSKA (reference sequence). The CDR3 runs 14 residues. CDR3 in amino acids: CSAGGGVSTDTQYF. CDR3 in DNA: TGCAGTGCTGGGGGGGGGGTAAGCACAGATACGCAGTATTTT.

This clonotype was seen a few times. This chain uses TRBV12-3 or TRBV12-4 with TRBJ2-6; the match to TRBD1 covers 7 bases. V was pared by 7 bases and J by 4 bases, with 7 bases of the junction left unmatched. This CDR3 has 15 amino acids. The CDR3 spells CASIKTGAGANVLTF. The DNA of the CDR3 is TGTGCCAGCATTAAAACAGGGGCAGGGGCCAACGTCCTGACTTTC.

The chain is built from TRBV4-2 and TRBJ2-3; a possible D gene is TRBD1 (5 bases). The CDR3 contains 16 residues. Germline assignment: CDR1 LGHNA and CDR2 YNFKEQ. Trimming took 3 bases from V and 4 from J, leaving 17 bases between them. CDR3 sequence (DNA): TGTGCCAGCAGCCAGATCAATAGGGGTGGTGCAGATACGCAGTATTTT. Translating gives CASSQINRGGADTQYF.

This clonotype was observed a few times. CDR3 sequence (DNA): TGTGCCAGCAGCAAATCCGACAGGCTCTCTAACTATGGCTACACCTTC. The encoded protein is CASSKSDRLSNYGYTF. This chain connects TRBV13 to TRBJ1-2; the D gene is possibly TRBD1 (6 bases). The CDR3 has 16 residues. From germline, CDR1 is PRHDT and CDR2 FYEKMQ (reference sequence). The germline V and J ends were trimmed by 5 bases and 0 bases, with 16 bases remaining between them.

In nucleotides, the CDR3 is TGTGCCAGCACCCTGGTGGCTAACTATGGCTACACCTTC. It yields the protein CASTLVANYGYTF. The chain links TRBV2 to TRBJ1-2; D is uncertain. Between the trimmed V and J ends, which lost 7 bases and 0 bases, there was a span of 9 bases. CDR3 length: 13 amino acids. CDR1 and CDR2 from the germline V gene are SNHLY and FYNNEI.

This clonotype was seen repeatedly, ten times or more. J is TRBJ1-6 and V is TRBV12-3 or TRBV12-4; D uncertain. The CDR3 loop spans 16 amino acids. V lost 2 bases to trimming and J lost 8 bases, with 16 bases between them. The chain's CDR3 is CASSLRAGRTYSPLHF. The CDR3 DNA sequence: TGTGCCAGCAGTTTAAGGGCCGGGCGGACGTATTCACCCCTCCACTTT.

This rearrangement joins TRBV20-1 to TRBJ2-1; either TRBD1 or TRBD2 may supply D (5 bases each). Germline V gives CDR1 DFQATT, CDR2 SNEGSKA (reference sequence). CDR3 length equals 15 residues. V lost 6 bases, J lost 2 bases, and 17 bases lay in between. CDR3 sequence reads: CSASWVGVPYNEQFF. Written as DNA, the CDR3 is TGCAGTGCGAGTTGGGTGGGGGTCCCCTACAATGAGCAGTTCTTC.

This chain uses TRBV7-9 with TRBJ1-1; 9 bases fit TRBD1. J gave up 8 bases and V 3 bases, and 7 bases lay outside the gene matches. This CDR3 contains 14 residues. CDR1 is SEHNR, CDR2 FQNEAQ, per germline (reference sequence). This CDR3 reads CASSFGTGLGEAFF. The CDR3 DNA reads TGTGCCAGCAGCTTCGGGACAGGGCTAGGGGAAGCTTTCTTT.

This clonotype was detected many times. The J gene is TRBJ2-7, the V gene TRBV29-1; D might be TRBD2 (7 bases). Germline V gives CDR1 SQVTM, CDR2 ANQGSEA. V lost 0 bases and J 9 bases, leaving 15 bases between the germline ends. The CDR3 is 13 amino acids. The CDR3: CSVEDWKGEGQYF. The CDR3 DNA reads TGCAGCGTTGAAGATTGGAAGGGGGAGGGGCAGTACTTC.

This clonotype was seen many times. The chain joins TRBV6-2 or TRBV6-3 to TRBJ2-2, with D possibly being TRBD1 or TRBD2 (5 bases each). Germline V gene sequence: CDR1 MNHEY, CDR2 SVGEGT. V dropped 11 bases and J dropped 4 bases, with 14 bases sitting between them. CDR3 length equals 13 residues. Here the CDR3 DNA reads TGTGCCCTCGGGGCAACCCCCACCGGGGAGCTGTTTTTT. Its translation is CALGATPTGELFF.

The chain carries TRBV30 and TRBJ1-3, with D possibly being TRBD1 (5 bases). Looked up from germline, CDR1 is GTSNPN and CDR2 is SVGIG (reference sequence). Trimming pared 4 bases from V and 2 bases from J, leaving 9 bases between. CDR3 size: 13 residues. The CDR3 spells CAWTDKPGNTIYF. The CDR3 DNA sequence: TGTGCCTGGACGGACAAGCCTGGAAACACCATATATTTT.